This T cell receptor (beta chain) was obtained from a study of graft-versus-host responses after intestinal transplantation. Across the study: Every recipient underwent anti-thymocyte globulin induction, then tacrolimus and steroids for two to four years.

This table comes from immunoSEQ multiplex PCR, and its TCRdb copy is limited to in-frame clones, with some not included. The sample carries about 86,000 clones, around 83% recorded once. With regard to this clone: No antigen is known for it.

Findings and limits, study-wide: When patients had graft-donor T cell macrochimerism, their allografts held high graft-versus-host to host-versus-graft clonal ratios. Peak circulating GvH clone levels tracked with early post-transplant HvG declines. The authors found GvH clones in recipient marrow, some appearing first in ileum or blood.

V was shortened by 1 base and J by 8 bases, with 12 bases between the two germline ends. CDR3 length: 15 amino acids. Germline V gives CDR1 MNHEY, CDR2 SVGAGI. The specimen was unstimulated CD8+ T cells sorted from spleen or lymph node cells, collected before intestinal transplant. The TCR comes from a human donor who received an intestinal transplant. This sequence joins TRBV6-5 and TRBJ1-6; D gene uncertain. The CDR3 sequence is CASSYFNYQDSPLHF. CDR3 DNA sequence: TGTGCCAGCAGTTACTTTAACTACCAGGATTCACCCCTCCACTTT.